The sequence of this T cell receptor beta chain was determined in a study of identifying expanded T cells in peripheral blood. General observations from the study: Across healthy donors, higher total template counts meant significantly greater roughly two-week count variance.

The CDR3 has 13 amino acids. Per germline, CDR1 SGHDT and CDR2 YYEEEE. V shed 4 bases and J shed 5 bases, with 13 bases lying between them. The table came from immunoSEQ multiplex PCR; TCRdb's copy has only in-frame clones and leaves some out. The sample shows around 120,000 clones, around 88% of them seen only once. During the collection period, no donor immune events like infections were recorded. Of note for this clone: Its specificity is unknown.

V and J are TRBV5-6 and TRBJ2-7; D not resolved. This TCR was recovered from a person between 18 and 69 years old in good health. The sequencing sample was made of blood. CDR3 DNA sequence: TGTGCCAGCAGCCGCCGGCAGACCCACGAGCAGTACTTC. It codes for CASSRRQTHEQYF. Combining the CDR3 with reference TRBV5-6 and TRBJ2-7 gives the whole variable domain DAGVTQSPTHLIKTRGQQVTLRCSPKSGHDTVSWYQQALGQGPQFIFQYYEEEERQRGNFPDRFSGHQFPNYSSELNVNALLLGDSALYLCASSRRQTHEQYFGPGTRLTVT.